The 26 T cell receptor beta chains presented below share a single source sample, sequenced in a study of early T cells in non-severe SARS-CoV-2 infection. In TCRdb, the 5' RACE reads were re-called with MiXCR into one record per CDR3 protein. The sample includes 69,000 or so distinct CDR3 sequences, 3.5% to 6% seen only once; the top ten take roughly 3.6%. Material: whole blood, obtained at baseline. The receptors were gathered from an adult who was a healthcare worker with PCR-confirmed SARS-CoV-2 infection or an uninfected control (not recorded which). The donor label of this sample is uncertain.

This clonotype was detected ten times or more. The rearrangement uses TRBV11-2 and TRBJ2-1; weak D call: TRBD2 (6 bases). This CDR3 is built from 14 residues. Germline loops: CDR1 SGHAT, CDR2 FQNNGV. V was trimmed by 0 bases and J by 8 bases, leaving 11 bases between them. The CDR3: CASSLDGGVDEQFF. In DNA form, the CDR3 reads TGTGCCAGCAGCTTAGATGGAGGGGTGGATGAGCAGTTCTTC.

This clonotype has at least ten counts. This chain joins TRBV29-1 and TRBJ2-1; 11 bases align to TRBD2. After removal of 7 bases from V and 8 bases from J, the junction contained 7 bases not matched to a gene. This CDR3 comprises 13 residues. CDR1 and CDR2 from the germline V gene are SQVTM and ANQGSEA. DNA for the CDR3: TGCAGCGCCCCGACTAGCGGGGTAGATGAGCAGTTCTTC. Translation: CSAPTSGVDEQFF.

This clonotype occurred many times. The V call is TRBV29-1, the J call TRBJ2-5, with 15 bases fitting TRBD2. CDR1 is SQVTM, CDR2 ANQGSEA, per germline. There are 14 residues in the CDR3. The J segment lost 4 bases and the V segment lost 6 bases, leaving 3 bases of the junction unmatched. DNA for the CDR3: TGCAGCGTACAGGGACTAGCGGGAGGAGAGACCCAGTACTTC. This sequence encodes CSVQGLAGGETQYF.

This sequence joins TRBV19 and TRBJ2-2, with D possibly being TRBD1 (5 bases). The CDR3 covers 13 residues. Germline loops: CDR1 LNHDA, CDR2 SQIVND (reference sequence). V was clipped by 8 bases and J by 0 bases, with 7 bases between them. CDR3 in DNA: TGTGCCAGTGGACACTCGAACACCGGGGAGCTGTTTTTT. Residues: CASGHSNTGELFF.

This clonotype has just a few counts. The V call is TRBV5-4, the J call TRBJ2-1, with D perhaps matching TRBD2 (5 bases). This CDR3 region has 15 residues. V dropped 1 base and J dropped 6 bases, with 14 bases sitting between them. CDR1 is SGHNT and CDR2 is YYREEE in the germline V gene (reference sequence). CDR3: CASSLWIAAGNEQFF. CDR3 DNA: TGTGCCAGCAGCTTGTGGATAGCCGCGGGCAATGAGCAGTTCTTC.

This clonotype was detected ten times or more. The gene calls are TRBV7-2 and TRBJ2-3; D assignment may be TRBD1 or TRBD2 (7 bases each). This CDR3 region has 13 residues. V lost 0 bases and J 11 bases, leaving 12 bases between the germline ends. CDR1 and CDR2 (germline): SGHTA, FQGNSA. CDR3 coding DNA: TGTGCCAGCAGCTTAGCGGGGGGGACAGAGCAGTATTTT. Encoded protein: CASSLAGGTEQYF. Full variable domain (outside the CDR3, taken from reference TRBV7-2 and TRBJ2-3): GAGVSQSPSNKVTEKGKDVELRCDPISGHTALYWYRQSLGQGLEFLIYFQGNSAPDKSGLPSDRFSAERTGGSVSTLTIQRTQQEDSAVYLCASSLAGGTEQYFGPGTRLTVL.

V usage is TRBV6-6 and J usage is TRBJ2-2; weak D call: TRBD1 (6 bases). The length of the CDR3 is 15 residues. V lost 4 bases, J lost 6 bases, and 15 bases lay in between. Germline V gene lookup returns CDR1 MNHNY and CDR2 SVGAGI (reference sequence). The CDR3 DNA is TGTGCCAGCAGTTGGGGGAACAGGGTGGCCGGGGAGCTGTTTTTT. Its translation is CASSWGNRVAGELFF.

In the case of this clonotype: Since the CDR3 does not end with the conserved phenylalanine or tryptophan, this likely comes from a read error. The rearrangement uses TRBV7-2 and TRBJ2-7; 8 bases are shared with TRBD1. The junction had 8 bases not matched to a gene; V was cut back by 5 bases and J by 2 bases. The CDR3 is made up of 15 amino acids. CDR1 is SGHTA, CDR2 FQGNSA, per germline. The chain's CDR3 is CASSLGTGQAYEQYI. In nucleotides, the CDR3 is TGTGCCAGCAGCCTGGGGACGGGACAGGCCTACGAGCAGTACATC.

Many counts were recorded for this clonotype. The chain combines TRBV7-6 with TRBJ2-3; TRBD2 is a possible D gene (6 bases). CDR3 size: 16 residues. The V end was cut by 2 bases, the J end by 2 bases, with 14 bases between. Looked up from germline, CDR1 is SGHVS and CDR2 is FNYEAQ. CDR3 loop: CASSLTGVRATDTQYF. In DNA form, the CDR3 reads TGTGCCAGCAGCTTAACGGGAGTCAGGGCCACAGATACGCAGTATTTT.

This clonotype has ten or more counts. J is TRBJ2-5 and V is TRBV7-9; D may be TRBD1 or TRBD2 (5 bases each). The CDR3 is 15 residues long. Trimming left V 5 bases short and J 3 bases short, with 16 bases between. The germline V gene encodes CDR1 SEHNR and CDR2 FQNEAQ (reference sequence). The CDR3: CASSPLGTSKETQYF. Here the CDR3 DNA reads TGTGCCAGCAGCCCCCTCGGGACCAGCAAAGAGACCCAGTACTTC.

This clonotype was recorded many times. V gene TRBV3-2 combines with J gene TRBJ1-1; TRBD1, the table's D call, lacks a check against the DNA. TRBV3-2 is reported as a pseudogene. There are 12 residues in the CDR3. CDR3 region: CASSYHRGEAFF. CDR3 nucleotide sequence: TGTGCCAGCAGCTACCACAGGGGTGAAGCTTTCTTT.

This clonotype has a count of ten or more. The rearrangement uses TRBV20-1 and TRBJ2-5, with D unresolved. Germline loops: CDR1 DFQATT, CDR2 SNEGSKA (reference sequence). There are 12 residues in the CDR3. The V gene lost 3 bases and the J gene lost 5 bases, with 10 bases spanning the gap. The CDR3 nucleotides read TGCAGTGCTAGTCTTTCTCCGGAGACCCAGTACTTC. It codes for CSASLSPETQYF.

There are many counts of this clonotype. The chain combines TRBV7-8 with TRBJ2-1; D might be TRBD1 (5 bases). The V end was cut by 4 bases, the J end by 2 bases, with 12 bases between. Germline V CDR1 and CDR2: SGHVS, FQNEAQ. The CDR3 has 15 residues. The CDR3 bases are TGTGCCAGCAGCTCAGATGGGGCTACCTACAATGAGCAGTTCTTC. Amino acids: CASSSDGATYNEQFF.

Ten or more counts support this clonotype. The J gene is TRBJ1-4, the V gene TRBV28, with D uncertain. The CDR3 totals 14 residues. Germline V gene data show CDR1 as MDHEN and CDR2 as SYDVKM. V was clipped by 11 bases and J by 7 bases, with 20 bases between them. In nucleotides, the CDR3 is TGTGCCGCAAGGTTCCCAAGTTCGGGTGAAAAACTGTTTTTT. It specifies CAARFPSSGEKLFF.

This rearrangement joins TRBV5-1 to TRBJ1-2, with a weak D call TRBD1 (6 bases). V was clipped by 2 bases and J by 1 base, with 9 bases between them. The germline V gene has CDR1 SGHRS and CDR2 YFSETQ. The CDR3 is 14 residues long. CDR3 loop: CASSLTGNNYGYTF. The CDR3 bases are TGCGCCAGCAGCTTAACAGGGAATAACTATGGCTACACCTTC. Based on the CDR3 plus reference TRBV5-1 and TRBJ1-2, the full variable domain is KAGVTQTPRYLIKTRGQQVTLSCSPISGHRSVSWYQQTPGQGLQFLFEYFSETQRNKGNFPGRFSGRQFSNSRSEMNVSTLELGDSALYLCASSLTGNNYGYTFGSGTRLTVV.

The V call is TRBV28, the J call TRBJ2-4; no definite D call. V gave up 5 bases and J gave up 3 bases, with 14 bases separating them. Germline V gives CDR1 MDHEN, CDR2 SYDVKM. This CDR3 is built from 15 residues. The CDR3 is CASSLRRDGKNIQYF. The CDR3 region has the DNA TGTGCCAGCAGTCTTCGTAGGGATGGCAAAAACATTCAGTACTTC.

This chain uses TRBV20-1 with TRBJ2-2; D is unresolved. Germline values: CDR1 DFQATT, CDR2 SNEGSKA (reference sequence). The CDR3 length is 15 residues. V was shortened by 0 bases and J by 0 bases, with 8 bases between the two germline ends. This CDR3 is CSARDLQSNTGELFF. The CDR3 coding sequence is TGCAGTGCTAGAGATTTGCAGTCGAACACCGGGGAGCTGTTTTTT.

This clonotype has a count of ten or more. The chain links TRBV20-1 to TRBJ2-7; D is uncertain. Trimming stripped 0 bases from V and 0 bases from J, with 12 bases between. CDR3 size: 15 residues. Germline V gene sequence: CDR1 DFQATT, CDR2 SNEGSKA (reference sequence). This CDR3 is CSARDPGVSSYEQYF. DNA of the CDR3: TGCAGTGCTAGAGATCCCGGTGTTAGCTCCTACGAGCAGTACTTC.

This clonotype has a handful of counts. J is TRBJ1-2 and V is TRBV5-4, with D unclear. The CDR3 spans 13 residues. Trimming left V 2 bases short and J 4 bases short, with 9 bases between. Germline CDR1 and CDR2: SGHNT and YYREEE (reference sequence). DNA for the CDR3: TGTGCCAGCAGCTTAGAGAACTCCTATGGCTACACCTTC. Amino acid sequence: CASSLENSYGYTF.

This clonotype came up a few times. The chain employs TRBV11-2 and TRBJ2-2; weak D call: TRBD2 (6 bases). The germline V gene encodes CDR1 SGHAT and CDR2 FQNNGV. The V and J ends lost 5 bases and 3 bases respectively, with 7 bases between them. The CDR3 length is 13 residues. CDR3 loop: CASSGDYTGELFF. The CDR3 DNA reads as TGTGCCAGCAGCGGGGACTACACCGGGGAGCTGTTTTTT. The full variable domain, rest sourced from reference TRBV11-2 and TRBJ2-2, is EAGVAQSPRYKIIEKRQSVAFWCNPISGHATLYWYQQILGQGPKLLIQFQNNGVVDDSQLPKDRFSAERLKGVDSTLKIQPAKLEDSAVYLCASSGDYTGELFFGEGSRLTVL.

There are many counts of this clonotype. The gene calls are TRBV5-4 and TRBJ2-3, with 7 positions matching TRBD1. From germline, CDR1 is SGHNT and CDR2 YYREEE (reference sequence). V lost 4 bases, J lost 1 base, and 6 bases stayed unmatched. This CDR3 region has 15 residues. In DNA form, the CDR3 reads TGTGCCAGCAGCGGGACAGCCTTTCGCACAGATACGCAGTATTTT. Translation gives CASSGTAFRTDTQYF. The full variable domain, in which reference TRBV5-4 and TRBJ2-3 provide the parts outside the CDR3, is ETGVTQSPTHLIKTRGQQVTLRCSSQSGHNTVSWYQQALGQGPQFIFQYYREEENGRGNFPPRFSGLQFPNYSSELNVNALELDDSALYLCASSGTAFRTDTQYFGPGTRLTVL.

This clonotype has ten or more counts. The chain uses TRBV12-3 or TRBV12-4 and TRBJ2-3, with TRBD1 identical over 8 bases. The CDR3 has 14 residues. After removal of 3 bases from V and 9 bases from J, the junction contained 8 bases not matched to a gene. As DNA, the CDR3 is TGTGCCAGCAGTTTGGAGCGGCAGGGGGCGACGCAGTATTTT. Encoded protein: CASSLERQGATQYF.

On this clonotype: Compared with germline, one end of the junction differs, possibly owing to a read error. The rearrangement links TRBV19 to TRBJ2-3, with D perhaps matching TRBD2 (6 bases). The CDR3 is 15 residues long. Germline CDR1 and CDR2: LNHDA and SQIVND (reference sequence). CDR3 loop: CTSSRQSGGTDTQYF. Written as DNA, the CDR3 is TGTACCAGTAGTCGGCAATCGGGGGGCACAGATACGCAGTATTTT.

This clonotype came up a few times. This chain joins TRBV7-2 and TRBJ2-3; D is undetermined. CDR1 and CDR2 from the germline V gene are SGHTA and FQGNSA. V lost 3 bases to trimming and J lost 1 base, with 8 bases between them. The CDR3 runs 14 residues. The CDR3 DNA reads TGTGCCAGCAGCTTTCGGGCCGGCACAGATACGCAGTATTTT. As protein: CASSFRAGTDTQYF.

This clonotype was counted ten times or more. This chain joins TRBV20-1 and TRBJ2-1; 8 nucleotides align to TRBD1. This CDR3 spans 14 amino acids. Germline-derived CDR1 and CDR2 are DFQATT and SNEGSKA (reference sequence). Trimming took 5 bases from V and 2 from J; bases not matched to a gene: 5. The CDR3 bases are TGCAGTGCTCTTCCGGGACAGGCCTACAATGAGCAGTTCTTC. Translation gives CSALPGQAYNEQFF.

At least ten counts were recorded for this clonotype. The genes are TRBV20-1 and TRBJ1-5, with a weak D call TRBD1 (5 bases). V was clipped by 4 bases and J by 0 bases, with 7 bases between them. The CDR3 runs 13 residues. The V gene's germline CDR1 is DFQATT and CDR2 SNEGSKA (reference sequence). The CDR3 loop reads CSAKGLSNQPQHF. DNA of the CDR3: TGCAGTGCTAAGGGACTTAGCAATCAGCCCCAGCATTTT.